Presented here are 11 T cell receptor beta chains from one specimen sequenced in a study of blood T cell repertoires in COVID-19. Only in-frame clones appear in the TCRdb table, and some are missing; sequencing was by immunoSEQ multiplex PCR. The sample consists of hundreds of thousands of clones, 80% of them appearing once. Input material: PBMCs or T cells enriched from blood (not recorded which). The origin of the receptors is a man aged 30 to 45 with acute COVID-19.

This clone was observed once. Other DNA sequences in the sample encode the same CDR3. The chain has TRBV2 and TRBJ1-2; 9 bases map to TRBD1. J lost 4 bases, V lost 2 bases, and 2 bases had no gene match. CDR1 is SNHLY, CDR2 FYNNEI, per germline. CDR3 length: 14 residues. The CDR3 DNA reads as TGTGCCAGCAGTGAACCGGGACAGGGCTATGGCTACACCTTC. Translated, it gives CASSEPGQGYGYTF.

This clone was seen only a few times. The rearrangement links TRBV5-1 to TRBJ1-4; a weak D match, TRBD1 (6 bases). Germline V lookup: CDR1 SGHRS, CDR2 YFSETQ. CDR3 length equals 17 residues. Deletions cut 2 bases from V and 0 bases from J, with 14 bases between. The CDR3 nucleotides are TGCGCCAGCAGCTTTACGGGGGGCCTTGCAACTAATGAAAAACTGTTTTTT. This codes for CASSFTGGLATNEKLFF.

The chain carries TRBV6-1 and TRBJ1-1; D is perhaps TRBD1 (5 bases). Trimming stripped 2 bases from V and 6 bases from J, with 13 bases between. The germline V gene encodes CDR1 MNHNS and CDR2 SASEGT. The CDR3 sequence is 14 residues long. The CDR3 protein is CASSESRGAAEAFF. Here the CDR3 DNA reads TGTGCCAGCAGTGAATCGCGGGGCGCGGCTGAAGCTTTCTTT.

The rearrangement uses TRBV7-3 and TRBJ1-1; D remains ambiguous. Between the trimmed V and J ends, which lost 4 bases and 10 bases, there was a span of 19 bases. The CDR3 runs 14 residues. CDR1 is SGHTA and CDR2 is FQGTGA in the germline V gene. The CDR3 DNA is TGTGCCAGCAGCTCATCGGCCACTAGCGTGGGAGCTTTCTTT. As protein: CASSSSATSVGAFF.

Here the CDR3 reads CASSYGAGVWDIQYF. CDR3 DNA: TGTGCCAGCAGTTACGGAGCGGGGGTTTGGGACATTCAGTACTTC. The chain employs TRBV6-2 or TRBV6-3 and TRBJ2-4; TRBD2 agrees at 8 bases. With 2 bases clipped from V and 8 bases from J, the junction kept 8 bases outside the gene matches. CDR1 is MNHEY and CDR2 is SVGEGT in the germline V gene. The CDR3 extends over 15 amino acids.

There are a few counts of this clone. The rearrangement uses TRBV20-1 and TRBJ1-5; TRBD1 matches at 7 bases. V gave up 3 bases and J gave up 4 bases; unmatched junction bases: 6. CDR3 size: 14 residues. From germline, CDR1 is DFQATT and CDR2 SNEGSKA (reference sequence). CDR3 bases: TGCAGTGCTAGTAGGCAGGGGGTTAATCAGCCCCAGCATTTT. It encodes CSASRQGVNQPQHF.

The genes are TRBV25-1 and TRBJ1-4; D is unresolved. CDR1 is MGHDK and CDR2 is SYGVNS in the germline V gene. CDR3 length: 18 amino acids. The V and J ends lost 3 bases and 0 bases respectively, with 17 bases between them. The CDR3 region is CASSDRMELPSTNEKLFF. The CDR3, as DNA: TGTGCCAGCAGTGACCGTATGGAGCTCCCATCAACTAATGAAAAACTGTTTTTT. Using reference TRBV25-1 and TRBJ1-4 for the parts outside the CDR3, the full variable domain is EADIYQTPRYLVIGTGKKITLECSQTMGHDKMYWYQQDPGMELHLIHYSYGVNSTEKGDLSSESTVSRIRTEHFPLTLESARPSHTSQYLCASSDRMELPSTNEKLFFGSGTQLSVL.

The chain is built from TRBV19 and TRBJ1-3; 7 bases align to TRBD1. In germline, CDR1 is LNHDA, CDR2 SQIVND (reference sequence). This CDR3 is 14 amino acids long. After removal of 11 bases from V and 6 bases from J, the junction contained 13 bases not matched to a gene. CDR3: CASDEGDRVNTIYF. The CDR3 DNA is TGTGCCTCCGATGAAGGTGACAGGGTAAACACCATATATTTT.

The CDR3 sequence: CASSLVRTDHEQYF. The CDR3 nucleotides read TGCGCCAGCAGCTTGGTTAGGACAGACCACGAGCAGTACTTC. The chain uses TRBV5-1 and TRBJ2-7; D is perhaps TRBD1 (6 bases). This CDR3 contains 14 residues. The V end lost 0 bases, the J end lost 5 bases, and 12 bases lay between the germline ends. CDR1 SGHRS and CDR2 YFSETQ come from the germline V gene.

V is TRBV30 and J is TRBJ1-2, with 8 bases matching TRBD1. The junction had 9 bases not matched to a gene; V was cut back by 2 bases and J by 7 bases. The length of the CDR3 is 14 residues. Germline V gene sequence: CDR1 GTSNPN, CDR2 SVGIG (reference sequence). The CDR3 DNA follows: TGTGCCTGGAGTCCCGGGACAGGTGATCCTGGCTACACCTTC. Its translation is CAWSPGTGDPGYTF. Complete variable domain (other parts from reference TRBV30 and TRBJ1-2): SQTIHQWPATLVQPVGSPLSLECTVEGTSNPNLYWYRQAAGRGLQLLFYSVGIGQISSEVPQNLSASRPQDRQFILSSKKLLLSDSGFYLCAWSPGTGDPGYTFGSGTRLTVV.

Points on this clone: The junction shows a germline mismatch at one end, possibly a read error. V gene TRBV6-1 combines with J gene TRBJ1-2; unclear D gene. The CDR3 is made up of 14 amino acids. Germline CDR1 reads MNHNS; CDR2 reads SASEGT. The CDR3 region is CASREGVEFEGYTF. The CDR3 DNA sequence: TGTGCCAGCAGGGAAGGTGTTGAGTTCGAGGGCTACACCTTC.